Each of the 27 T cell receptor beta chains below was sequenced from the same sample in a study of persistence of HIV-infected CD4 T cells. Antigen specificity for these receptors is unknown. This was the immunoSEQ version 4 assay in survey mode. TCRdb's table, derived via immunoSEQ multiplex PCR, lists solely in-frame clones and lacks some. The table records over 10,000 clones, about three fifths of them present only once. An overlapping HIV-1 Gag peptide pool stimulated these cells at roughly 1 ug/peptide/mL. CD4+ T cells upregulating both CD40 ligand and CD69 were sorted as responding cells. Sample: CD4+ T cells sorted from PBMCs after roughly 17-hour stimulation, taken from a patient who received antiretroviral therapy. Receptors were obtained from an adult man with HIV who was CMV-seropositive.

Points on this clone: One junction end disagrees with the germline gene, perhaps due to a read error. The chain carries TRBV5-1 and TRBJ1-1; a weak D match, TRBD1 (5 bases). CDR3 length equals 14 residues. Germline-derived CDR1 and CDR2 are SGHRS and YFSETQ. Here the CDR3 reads CASSLGSGTGGLEF. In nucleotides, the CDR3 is TGCGCCAGCAGCTTAGGTTCCGGGACGGGGGGTTTAGAGTTT.

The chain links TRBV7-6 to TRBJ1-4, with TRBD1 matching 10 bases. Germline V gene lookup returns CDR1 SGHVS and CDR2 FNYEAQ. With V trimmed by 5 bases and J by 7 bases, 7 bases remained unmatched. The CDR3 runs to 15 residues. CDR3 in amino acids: CASSPGQGESEKLFF. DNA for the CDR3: TGTGCCAGCAGCCCCGGACAGGGGGAGAGTGAAAAACTGTTTTTT. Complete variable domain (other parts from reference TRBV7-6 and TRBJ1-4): GAGVSQSPRYKVTKRGQDVALRCDPISGHVSLYWYRQALGQGPEFLTYFNYEAQQDKSGLPNDRFSAERPEGSISTLTIQRTEQRDSAMYRCASSPGQGESEKLFFGSGTQLSVL.

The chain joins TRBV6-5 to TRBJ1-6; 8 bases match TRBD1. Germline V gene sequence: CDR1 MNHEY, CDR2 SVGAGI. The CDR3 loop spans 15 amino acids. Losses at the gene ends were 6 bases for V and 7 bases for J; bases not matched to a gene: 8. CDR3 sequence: CASSLSNRGNSPLHF. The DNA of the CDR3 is TGTGCCAGCAGCCTTAGTAACAGGGGGAATTCACCCCTCCACTTT.

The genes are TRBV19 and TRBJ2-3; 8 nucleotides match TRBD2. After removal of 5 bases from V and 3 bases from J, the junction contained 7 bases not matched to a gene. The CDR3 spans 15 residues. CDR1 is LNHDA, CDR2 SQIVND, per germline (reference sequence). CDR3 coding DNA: TGTGCCAGTAGTCCATTCAGCGGGAGAACAGATACGCAGTATTTT. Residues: CASSPFSGRTDTQYF.

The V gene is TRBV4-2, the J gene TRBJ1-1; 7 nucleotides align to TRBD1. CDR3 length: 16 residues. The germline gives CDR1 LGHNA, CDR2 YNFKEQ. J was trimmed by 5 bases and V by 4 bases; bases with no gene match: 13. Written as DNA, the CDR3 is TGTGCCAGCAGCCCTAGGACAGGCGTCGGTGGGACTGAAGCTTTCTTT. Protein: CASSPRTGVGGTEAFF.

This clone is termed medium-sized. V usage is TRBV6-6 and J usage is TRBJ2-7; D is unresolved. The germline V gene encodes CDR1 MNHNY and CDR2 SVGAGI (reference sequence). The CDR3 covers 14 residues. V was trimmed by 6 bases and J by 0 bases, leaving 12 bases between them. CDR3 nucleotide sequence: TGTGCCAGCAGCCCTTCAACGAGCTCCTACGAGCAGTACTTC. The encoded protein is CASSPSTSSYEQYF.

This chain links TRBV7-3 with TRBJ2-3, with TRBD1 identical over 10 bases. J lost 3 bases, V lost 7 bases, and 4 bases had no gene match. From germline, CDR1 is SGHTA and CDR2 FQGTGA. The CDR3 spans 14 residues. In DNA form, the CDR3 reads TGTGCCAGCAAGGGACAGGGGAGTACAGATACGCAGTATTTT. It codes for CASKGQGSTDTQYF.

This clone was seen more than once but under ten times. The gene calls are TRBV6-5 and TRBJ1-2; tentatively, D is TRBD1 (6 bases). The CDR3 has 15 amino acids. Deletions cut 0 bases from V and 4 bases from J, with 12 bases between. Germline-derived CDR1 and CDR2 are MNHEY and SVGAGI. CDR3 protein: CASSYSIGGSYGYTF. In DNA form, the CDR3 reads TGTGCCAGCAGTTACTCGATAGGGGGAAGCTATGGCTACACCTTC.

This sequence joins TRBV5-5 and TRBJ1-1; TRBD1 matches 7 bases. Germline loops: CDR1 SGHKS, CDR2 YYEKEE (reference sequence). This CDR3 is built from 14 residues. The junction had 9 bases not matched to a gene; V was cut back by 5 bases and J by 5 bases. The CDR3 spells CASRFHRGGTEAFF. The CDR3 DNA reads TGTGCCAGCAGGTTCCACAGGGGTGGGACTGAAGCTTTCTTT. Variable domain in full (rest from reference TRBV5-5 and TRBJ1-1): DAGVTQSPTHLIKTRGQQVTLRCSPISGHKSVSWYQQVLGQGPQFIFQYYEKEERGRGNFPDRFSARQFPNYSSELNVNALLLGDSALYLCASRFHRGGTEAFFGQGTRLTVV.

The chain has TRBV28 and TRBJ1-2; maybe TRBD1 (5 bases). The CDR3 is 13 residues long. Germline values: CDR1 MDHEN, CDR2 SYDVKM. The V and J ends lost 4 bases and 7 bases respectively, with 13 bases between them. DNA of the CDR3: TGTGCCAGCAGTTCACAGACAGATCGTGGCTACACCTTC. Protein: CASSSQTDRGYTF.

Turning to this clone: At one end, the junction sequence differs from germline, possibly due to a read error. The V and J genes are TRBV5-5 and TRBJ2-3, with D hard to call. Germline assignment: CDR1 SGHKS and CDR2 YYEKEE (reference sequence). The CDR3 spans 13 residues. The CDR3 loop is CASSLAGPQTTHF. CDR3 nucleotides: TGTGCCAGCAGCCTCGCCGGGCCGCAAACTACACATTTT.

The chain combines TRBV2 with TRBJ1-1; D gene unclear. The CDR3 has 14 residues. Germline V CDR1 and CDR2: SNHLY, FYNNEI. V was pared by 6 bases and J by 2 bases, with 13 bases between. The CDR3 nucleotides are TGTGCCAGCAGGCCCTTCATATCAAACACTGAAGCTTTCTTT. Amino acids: CASRPFISNTEAFF.

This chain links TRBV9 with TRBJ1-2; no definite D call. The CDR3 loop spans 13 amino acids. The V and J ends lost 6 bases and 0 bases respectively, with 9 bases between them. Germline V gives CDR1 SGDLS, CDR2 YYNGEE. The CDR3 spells CASTSSSNYGYTF. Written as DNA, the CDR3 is TGTGCCAGCACCAGCAGTTCTAACTATGGCTACACCTTC.

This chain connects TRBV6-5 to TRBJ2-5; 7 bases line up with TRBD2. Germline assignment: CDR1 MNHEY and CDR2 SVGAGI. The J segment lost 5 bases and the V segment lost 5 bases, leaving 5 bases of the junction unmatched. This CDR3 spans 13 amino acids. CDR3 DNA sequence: TGTGCCAGCAGTAGGACTAGTTGGGAGACCCAGTACTTC. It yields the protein CASSRTSWETQYF.

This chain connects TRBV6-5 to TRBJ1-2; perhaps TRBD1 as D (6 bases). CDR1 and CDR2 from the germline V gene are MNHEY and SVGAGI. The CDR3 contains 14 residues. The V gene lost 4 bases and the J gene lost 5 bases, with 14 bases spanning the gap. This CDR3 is CASSLDSAPYGYTF. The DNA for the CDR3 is TGTGCCAGCAGTTTGGACAGCGCTCCTTATGGCTACACCTTC.

The CDR3 nucleotides read TGTGCCAGCAGTTACTCGTCGGGCCACGAGCAGTACTTC. Residues: CASSYSSGHEQYF. The chain joins TRBV6-6 to TRBJ2-7, with D uncertain. Deletions cut 0 bases from V and 5 bases from J, with 8 bases between. This CDR3 contains 13 residues. Germline CDR1 is MNHNY and CDR2 is SVGAGI (reference sequence).

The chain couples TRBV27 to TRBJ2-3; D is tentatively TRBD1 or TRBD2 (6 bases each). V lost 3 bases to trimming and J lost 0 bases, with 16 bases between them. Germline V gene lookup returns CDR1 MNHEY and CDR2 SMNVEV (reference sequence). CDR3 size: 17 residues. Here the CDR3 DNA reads TGTGCCAGCAGTTTCTCTGGGGGGCTACGTAGCACAGATACGCAGTATTTT. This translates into CASSFSGGLRSTDTQYF.

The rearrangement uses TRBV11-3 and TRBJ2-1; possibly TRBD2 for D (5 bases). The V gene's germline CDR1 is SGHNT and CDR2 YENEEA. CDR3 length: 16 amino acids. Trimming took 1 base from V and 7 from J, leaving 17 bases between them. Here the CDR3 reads CASSLAGPPRVNEQFF. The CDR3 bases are TGTGCCAGCAGCTTAGCCGGGCCCCCGCGGGTAAATGAGCAGTTCTTC.

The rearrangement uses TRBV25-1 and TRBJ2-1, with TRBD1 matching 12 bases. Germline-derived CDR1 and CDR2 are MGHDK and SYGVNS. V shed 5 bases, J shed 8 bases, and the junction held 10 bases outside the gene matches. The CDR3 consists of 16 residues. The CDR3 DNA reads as TGTGCCAGCAGTACCGGGGACAGGGGGCGCAGTGATGAGCAGTTCTTC. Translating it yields CASSTGDRGRSDEQFF. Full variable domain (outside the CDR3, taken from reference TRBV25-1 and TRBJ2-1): EADIYQTPRYLVIGTGKKITLECSQTMGHDKMYWYQQDPGMELHLIHYSYGVNSTEKGDLSSESTVSRIRTEHFPLTLESARPSHTSQYLCASSTGDRGRSDEQFFGPGTRLTVL.

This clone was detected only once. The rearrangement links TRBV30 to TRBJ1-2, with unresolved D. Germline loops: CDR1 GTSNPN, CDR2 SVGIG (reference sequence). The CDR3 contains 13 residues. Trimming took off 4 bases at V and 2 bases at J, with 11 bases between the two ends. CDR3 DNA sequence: TGTGCCTGGAACGGGCGTCAGAACTATGGCTACACCTTC. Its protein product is CAWNGRQNYGYTF.

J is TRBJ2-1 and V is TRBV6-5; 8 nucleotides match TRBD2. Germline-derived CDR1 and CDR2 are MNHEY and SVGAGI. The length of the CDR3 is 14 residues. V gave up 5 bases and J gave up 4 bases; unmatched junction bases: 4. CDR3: CASSRREVYNEQFF. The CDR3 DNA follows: TGTGCCAGCAGTAGGCGGGAGGTATACAATGAGCAGTTCTTC.

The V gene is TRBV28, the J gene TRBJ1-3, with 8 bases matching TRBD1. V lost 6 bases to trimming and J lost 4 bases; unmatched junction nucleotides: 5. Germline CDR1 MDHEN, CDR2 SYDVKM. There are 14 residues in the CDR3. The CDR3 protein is CASRPTGAGNTIYF. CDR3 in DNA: TGTGCCAGCAGACCGACAGGGGCCGGAAACACCATATATTTT.

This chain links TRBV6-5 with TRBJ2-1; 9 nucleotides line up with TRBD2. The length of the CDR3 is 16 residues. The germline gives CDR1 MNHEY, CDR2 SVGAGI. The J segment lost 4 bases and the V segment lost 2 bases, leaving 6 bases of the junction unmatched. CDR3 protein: CASSYPTSGGYNEQFF. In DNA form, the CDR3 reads TGTGCCAGCAGTTACCCGACTAGCGGTGGTTACAATGAGCAGTTCTTC.

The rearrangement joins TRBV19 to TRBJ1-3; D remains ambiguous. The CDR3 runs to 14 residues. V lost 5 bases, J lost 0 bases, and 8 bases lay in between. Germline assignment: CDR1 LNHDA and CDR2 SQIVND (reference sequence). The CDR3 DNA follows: TGTGCCAGTAGTGTTGATTACTCTGGAAACACCATATATTTT. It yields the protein CASSVDYSGNTIYF.

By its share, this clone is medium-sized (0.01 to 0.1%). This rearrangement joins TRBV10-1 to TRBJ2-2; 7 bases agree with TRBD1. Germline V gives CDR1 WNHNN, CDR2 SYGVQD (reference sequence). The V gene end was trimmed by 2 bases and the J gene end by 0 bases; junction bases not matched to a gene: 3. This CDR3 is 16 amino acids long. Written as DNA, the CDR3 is TGCGCCAGCAGTGAGATGAGGGGGCCGAACACCGGGGAGCTGTTTTTT. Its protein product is CASSEMRGPNTGELFF.

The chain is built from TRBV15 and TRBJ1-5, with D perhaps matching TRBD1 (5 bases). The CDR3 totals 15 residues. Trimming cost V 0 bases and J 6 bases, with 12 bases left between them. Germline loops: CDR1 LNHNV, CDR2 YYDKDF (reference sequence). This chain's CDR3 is CATSRDGRGSQPQHF. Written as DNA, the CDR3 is TGTGCCACCAGCAGAGATGGGCGGGGCAGTCAGCCCCAGCATTTT.

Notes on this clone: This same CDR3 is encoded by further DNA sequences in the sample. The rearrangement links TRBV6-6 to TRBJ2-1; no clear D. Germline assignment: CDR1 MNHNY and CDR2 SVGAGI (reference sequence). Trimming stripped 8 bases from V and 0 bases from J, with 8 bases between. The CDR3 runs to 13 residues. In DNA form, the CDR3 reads TGTGCCAGCGGTGGGCTCTCCTACAATGAGCAGTTCTTC. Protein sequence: CASGGLSYNEQFF.